This TCR beta chain was obtained from a study of blood T cell repertoires in COVID-19 (dated by TCRdb to about 2020). For the wider study: Samples covering the acute and convalescent phases of COVID-19 were provided by collaborators in the United States, Italy and Spain. The prospective study material was composed of cDNA or gDNA derived from T cells, B-cell-depleted T cells, or PBMCs. The samples were drawn from two sources: the first 160 participants of the ongoing ImmuneRACE study, and 1,000 to 1,500 subjects contributed by 6 global collaborators. The repertoires were released in a freely available public database intended as a resource for research on the immune response to SARS-CoV-2. The dataset comprised deeply sampled blood TCRbeta repertoires from subjects exposed to, actively infected with, or recovered from COVID-19. Where available, HLA class I and class II types were taken from metadata supplied by the sample provider and were not determined by assay-based typing. A de-identified subject ID, COVID-19 status, age in years and sex were almost always included in the sample metadata.

The immunoSEQ Assay, a bias-controlled multiplex PCR, was used to amplify TCRbeta CDR3 regions from genomic DNA. Under the source paper's analysis protocol: Nucleated cell counts per sample were estimated from amplification of reference gene primers within the assay. To quantify the absolute abundance of each unique TCRbeta CDR3 rearrangement, sequence reads were collapsed and filtered. For each sample, productive Simpson clonality was calculated as the square root of Simpson's diversity index over productive rearrangements. This immuneACCESS table, as held by TCRdb, lists in-frame sequences with V and J called but not all clones. Of the missing ones, under half trace to an unresolved V gene in checked studies; the others have no known cause. That table furnishes V, J and clone size, whereas the DNA furnished D and trimming. The sample includes 270,000 or so clones, with around 82% observed a single time. Clones ranked in the top ten supply roughly 3.1% of the sample.

Each collaborating institution followed its own protocols to collect whole blood in K2EDTA tubes. For TCRbeta analysis, collaborator samples were shipped as frozen whole blood, as isolated PBMCs, or as DNA extracted from either sample type. V is trimmed back by 7 bases and J by 3 bases, and the junction contains 4 bases that no gene match accounts for. The CDR3 has 13 amino acids, counting the end cysteine and phenylalanine. Only the CDR3 DNA is retained, 39 bases long and in frame from the first base. As encoded in the germline V gene (reference sequence), CDR1 is LNHDA while CDR2 is SQIVND. The research as a whole found: The quantity of clinical and demographic metadata differed by source and by participant and was supplied without curation.

Note on this clone: The antigen it binds to is not known. No base-level quality is on record; no much larger clone is a single base apart.

The sequence joins TRBV19 to TRBJ1-1; the central 8 bases match TRBD1. The clonotype originates from a young woman with acute or convalescent COVID-19. The sequencing input was peripheral blood. The CDR3 amino acid sequence is: CASNKQGDTEAFF. The nucleotide sequence is given as TGTGCCAGTAATAAACAGGGGGACACTGAAGCTTTCTTT.